Below, 14 T cell receptor beta chains from the same sample are listed, as sequenced in a study of long-term antiretroviral therapy in people with HIV. The libraries were made with immunoSEQ v3.0 at survey level. TCRdb's copy holds only in-frame clones and misses some; the assay was immunoSEQ multiplex PCR. This table has around 32,000 clones, around 97% appearing once. This specimen was unsorted PBMCs, taken 7.6 years after starting antiretroviral therapy. Source of these receptors: a man younger than 40 with HIV.

J is TRBJ1-3 and V is TRBV10-3; D remains unclear. The length of the CDR3 is 13 residues. The V gene's germline CDR1 is ENHRY and CDR2 SYGVKD. V was cut by 11 bases and J by 1 base, with 12 bases left in between. Here the CDR3 DNA reads TGTGCCTCTGCAGGAGAATCTGGAAACACCATATATTTT. It is translated as CASAGESGNTIYF.

The rearrangement joins TRBV11-2 to TRBJ2-4; TRBD2 is a possible D gene (6 bases). The CDR3 extends over 15 amino acids. The germline V and J ends were trimmed by 5 bases and 0 bases, with 11 bases remaining between them. Germline CDR1 SGHAT, CDR2 FQNNGV. This chain's CDR3 is CASSGGTIAKNIQYF. CDR3 coding DNA: TGTGCCAGCAGCGGAGGGACGATAGCCAAAAACATTCAGTACTTC.

V usage is TRBV6-1 and J usage is TRBJ2-7; 7 bases are a match to TRBD1. Germline-derived CDR1 and CDR2 are MNHNS and SASEGT. This CDR3 is built from 11 residues. The CDR3 DNA follows: TGTGCAGAAGGGGGCCCCTACGAGCAGTACTTC. This translates into CAEGGPYEQYF.

About this clone itself: The identical CDR3 is also encoded by other nucleotide sequences in the sample. The V and J genes are TRBV6-5 and TRBJ1-1; 8 positions match TRBD1. Germline CDR1 MNHEY, CDR2 SVGAGI. The V and J ends lost 6 bases and 6 bases, in that order; junction bases with no gene match: 3. The CDR3 totals 12 residues. The CDR3 DNA follows: TGTGCCAGCAGATCGACAGGGGCTGAAGCTTTCTTT. It codes for CASRSTGAEAFF.

J is TRBJ2-5 and V is TRBV4-2, with unresolved D. The CDR3 has 14 residues. V was shortened by 0 bases and J by 3 bases, with 8 bases between the two germline ends. Germline V gene lookup returns CDR1 LGHNA and CDR2 YNFKEQ. The CDR3 nucleotides are TGTGCCAGCAGCCAAGAGGGGAAGGAAGAGACCCAGTACTTC. Protein sequence: CASSQEGKEETQYF.

The V gene is TRBV4-3, the J gene TRBJ1-5; D is unresolved. Germline loops: CDR1 LGHNA, CDR2 YSLEER. The ends were cut back, 1 base at V and 4 bases at J, with 5 bases in the middle. This CDR3 region has 13 residues. The CDR3 DNA reads TGCGCCAGCAGCCAAGGGCAGAATCAGCCCCAGCATTTT. Protein: CASSQGQNQPQHF.

The V call is TRBV6-1, the J call TRBJ2-7; D unclear. The germline V gene encodes CDR1 MNHNS and CDR2 SASEGT. This CDR3 region has 13 residues. With 6 bases removed from V and 3 bases from J, the gap between germline ends came to 12 bases. Written as DNA, the CDR3 is TGTGCCAGCAGAACGGACCCGGACTACGAGCAGTACTTC. It yields the protein CASRTDPDYEQYF.

The chain recombines TRBV7-6 with TRBJ2-1, with 12 bases aligning to TRBD2. The CDR3 extends over 17 amino acids. From germline, CDR1 is SGHVS and CDR2 FNYEAQ. V lost 2 bases and J lost 6; bases outside the gene matches: 8. DNA for the CDR3: TGTGCCAGCAGCTTACTAGCGGGAGGGCCTAGGATCAATGAGCAGTTCTTC. Translating gives CASSLLAGGPRINEQFF.

The chain couples TRBV30 to TRBJ2-2; no reliable D call. The CDR3 length is 13 residues. Trimming removed 0 bases from V and 6 bases from J, with 8 bases in between. Per germline, CDR1 GTSNPN and CDR2 SVGIG (reference sequence). The CDR3 protein is CAWSVVGSGELFF. The CDR3 coding sequence is TGTGCCTGGAGTGTAGTCGGTTCCGGGGAGCTGTTTTTT.

This chain links TRBV5-5 with TRBJ1-1; TRBD1 aligns across 8 bases. In germline, CDR1 is SGHKS, CDR2 YYEKEE (reference sequence). V trimming: 0 bases; J trimming: 0 bases; junction bases outside the gene matches: 4. The CDR3 is made up of 16 amino acids. The CDR3 sequence is CASSLGGQEMNTEAFF. Here the CDR3 DNA reads TGTGCCAGCAGCTTGGGGGGACAGGAGATGAACACTGAAGCTTTCTTT. Using reference TRBV5-5 and TRBJ1-1 for the parts outside the CDR3, the full variable domain is DAGVTQSPTHLIKTRGQQVTLRCSPISGHKSVSWYQQVLGQGPQFIFQYYEKEERGRGNFPDRFSARQFPNYSSELNVNALLLGDSALYLCASSLGGQEMNTEAFFGQGTRLTVV.

This sequence joins TRBV6-5 and TRBJ2-5; 7 positions agree with TRBD2. The V segment lost 0 bases and the J segment 7 bases; nucleotides outside the gene matches: 5. Germline values: CDR1 MNHEY, CDR2 SVGAGI. The CDR3 has 14 residues. The CDR3 DNA sequence: TGTGCCAGCAGTTACTCGAACCCGGGGGGGACCCAGTACTTC. This translates into CASSYSNPGGTQYF.

This sequence joins TRBV5-1 and TRBJ2-7, with 7 nucleotides matching TRBD1. Germline V gene sequence: CDR1 SGHRS, CDR2 YFSETQ. The CDR3 length is 13 residues. V was clipped by 2 bases and J by 6 bases; unmatched bases: 5. The CDR3 sequence: CASSFGTASEQYF. CDR3 nucleotides: TGCGCCAGCAGCTTTGGGACAGCCTCCGAGCAGTACTTC.

In its sample, this clone was seen once. This chain connects TRBV13 to TRBJ1-1; 10 nucleotides match TRBD1. V shed 5 bases and J 0 bases; nucleotides not matched to a gene: 3. The CDR3 covers 15 residues. The V gene's germline CDR1 is PRHDT and CDR2 FYEKMQ (reference sequence). The CDR3 DNA is TGTGCCAGCAGCGGGGGGACAGGGGTGAACACTGAAGCTTTCTTT. Protein sequence: CASSGGTGVNTEAFF.

V is TRBV6-1 and J is TRBJ2-1, with 12 positions matching TRBD2. This CDR3 is built from 17 residues. Per germline, CDR1 MNHNS and CDR2 SASEGT. J lost 4 bases, V lost 4 bases, and 8 bases had no gene match. DNA of the CDR3: TGTGCCAGCAGTGCACTAGCGGGGGGAGTTACATACAATGAGCAGTTCTTC. As protein: CASSALAGGVTYNEQFF.